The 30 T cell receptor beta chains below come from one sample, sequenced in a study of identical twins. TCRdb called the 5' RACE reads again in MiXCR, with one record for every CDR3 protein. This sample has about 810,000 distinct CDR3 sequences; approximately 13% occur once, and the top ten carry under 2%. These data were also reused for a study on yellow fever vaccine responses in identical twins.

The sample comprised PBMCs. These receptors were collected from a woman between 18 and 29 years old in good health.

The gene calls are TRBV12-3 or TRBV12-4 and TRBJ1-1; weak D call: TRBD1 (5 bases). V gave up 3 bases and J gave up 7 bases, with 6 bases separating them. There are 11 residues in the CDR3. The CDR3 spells CASSLDIEAFF. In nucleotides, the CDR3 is TGTGCCAGCAGTTTGGACATTGAAGCTTTCTTT.

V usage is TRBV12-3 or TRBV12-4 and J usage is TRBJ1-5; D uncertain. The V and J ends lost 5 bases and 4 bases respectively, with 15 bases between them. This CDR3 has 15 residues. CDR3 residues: CASSPRWDRNQPQHF. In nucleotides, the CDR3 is TGTGCCAGCAGTCCCCGTTGGGATAGGAATCAGCCCCAGCATTTT.

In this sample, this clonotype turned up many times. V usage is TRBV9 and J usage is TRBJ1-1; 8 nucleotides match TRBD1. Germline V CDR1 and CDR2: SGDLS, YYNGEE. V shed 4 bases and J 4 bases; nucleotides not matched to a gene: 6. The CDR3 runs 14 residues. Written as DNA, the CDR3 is TGTGCCAGCAGCCCGACTCAGGGGGCCACTGAAGCTTTCTTT. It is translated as CASSPTQGATEAFF.

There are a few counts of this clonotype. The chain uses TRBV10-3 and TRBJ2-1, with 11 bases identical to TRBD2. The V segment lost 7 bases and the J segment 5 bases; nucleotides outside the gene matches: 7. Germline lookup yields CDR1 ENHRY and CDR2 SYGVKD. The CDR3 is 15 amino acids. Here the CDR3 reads CAIMPGTSGNNEQFF. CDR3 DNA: TGTGCCATCATGCCCGGGACTAGCGGAAACAATGAGCAGTTCTTC.

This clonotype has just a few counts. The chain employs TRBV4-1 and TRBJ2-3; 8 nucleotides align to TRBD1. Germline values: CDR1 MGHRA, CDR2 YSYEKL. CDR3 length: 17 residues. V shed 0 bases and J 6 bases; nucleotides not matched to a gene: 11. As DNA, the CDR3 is TGCGCCAGCAGCCAAGATCGGGCAGGGGGCGCATCCGATACGCAGTATTTT. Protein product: CASSQDRAGGASDTQYF.

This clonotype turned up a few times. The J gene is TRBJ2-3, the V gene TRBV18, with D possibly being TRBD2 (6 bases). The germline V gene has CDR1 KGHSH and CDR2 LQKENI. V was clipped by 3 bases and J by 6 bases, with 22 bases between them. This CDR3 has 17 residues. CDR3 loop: CASSPSLLRSEGDTQYF. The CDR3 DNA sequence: TGTGCCAGCTCACCTAGCCTCCTGAGGTCGGAGGGGGATACGCAGTATTTT.

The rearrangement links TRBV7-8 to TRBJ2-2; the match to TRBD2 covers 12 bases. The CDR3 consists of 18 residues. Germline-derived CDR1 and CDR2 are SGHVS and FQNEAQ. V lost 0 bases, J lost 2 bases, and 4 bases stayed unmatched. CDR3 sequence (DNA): TGTGCCAGCAGCTTAGCGCGGACTAGCGGGAAAAACACCGGGGAGCTGTTTTTT. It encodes CASSLARTSGKNTGELFF.

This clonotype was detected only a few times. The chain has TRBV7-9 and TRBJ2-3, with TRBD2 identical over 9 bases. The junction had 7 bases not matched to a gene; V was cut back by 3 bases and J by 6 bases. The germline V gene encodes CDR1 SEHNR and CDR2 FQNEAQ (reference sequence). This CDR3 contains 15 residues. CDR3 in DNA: TGTGCCAGCAGCTTGGGGACTAGCCCACTCGATACGCAGTATTTT. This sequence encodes CASSLGTSPLDTQYF.

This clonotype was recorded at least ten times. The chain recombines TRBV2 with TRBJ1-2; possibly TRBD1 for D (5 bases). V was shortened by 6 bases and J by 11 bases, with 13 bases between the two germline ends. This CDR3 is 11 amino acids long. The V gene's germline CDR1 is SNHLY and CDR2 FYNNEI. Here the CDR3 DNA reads TGTGCCAGCAGCGCAGGGTCAATTTACACCTTC. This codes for CASSAGSIYTF.

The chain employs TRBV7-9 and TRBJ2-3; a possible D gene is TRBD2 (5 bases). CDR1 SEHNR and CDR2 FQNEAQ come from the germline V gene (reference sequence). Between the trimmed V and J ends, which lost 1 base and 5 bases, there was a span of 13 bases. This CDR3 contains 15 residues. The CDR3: CASSLGGSYKDTQYF. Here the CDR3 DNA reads TGTGCCAGCAGCTTAGGAGGGAGCTATAAAGATACGCAGTATTTT. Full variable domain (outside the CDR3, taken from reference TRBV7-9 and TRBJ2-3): DTGVSQNPRHKITKRGQNVTFRCDPISEHNRLYWYRQTLGQGPEFLTYFQNEAQLEKSRLLSDRFSAERPKGSFSTLEIQRTEQGDSAMYLCASSLGGSYKDTQYFGPGTRLTVL.

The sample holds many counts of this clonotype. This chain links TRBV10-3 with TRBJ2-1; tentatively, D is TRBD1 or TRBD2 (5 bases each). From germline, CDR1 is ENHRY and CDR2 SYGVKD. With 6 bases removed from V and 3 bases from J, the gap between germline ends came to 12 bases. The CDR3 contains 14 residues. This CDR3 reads CAIRPGRDYNEQFF. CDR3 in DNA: TGTGCCATCAGGCCGGGACGTGACTACAATGAGCAGTTCTTC.

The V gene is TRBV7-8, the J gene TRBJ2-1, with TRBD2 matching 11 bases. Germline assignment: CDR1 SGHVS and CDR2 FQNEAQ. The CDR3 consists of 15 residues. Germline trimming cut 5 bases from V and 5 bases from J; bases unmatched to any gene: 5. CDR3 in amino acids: CASSTGLAVNNEQFF. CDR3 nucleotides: TGTGCCAGCAGCACGGGACTAGCGGTGAACAATGAGCAGTTCTTC. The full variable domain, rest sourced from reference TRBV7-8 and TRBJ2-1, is GAGVSQSPRYKVAKRGQDVALRCDPISGHVSLFWYQQALGQGPEFLTYFQNEAQLDKSGLPSDRFFAERPEGSVSTLKIQRTQQEDSAVYLCASSTGLAVNNEQFFGPGTRLTVL.

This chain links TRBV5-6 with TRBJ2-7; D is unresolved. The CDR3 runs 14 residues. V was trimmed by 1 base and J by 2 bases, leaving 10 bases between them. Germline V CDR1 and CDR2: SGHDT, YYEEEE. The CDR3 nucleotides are TGTGCCAGCAGCTTGCTGGCAGTCCCCTACGAGCAGTACTTC. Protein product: CASSLLAVPYEQYF.

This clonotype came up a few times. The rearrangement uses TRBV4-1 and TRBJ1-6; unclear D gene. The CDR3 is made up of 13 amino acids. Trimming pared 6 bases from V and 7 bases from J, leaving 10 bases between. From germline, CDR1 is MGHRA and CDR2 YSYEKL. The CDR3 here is CASSLFENSPLHF. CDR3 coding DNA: TGCGCCAGCAGTCTCTTCGAGAATTCACCCCTCCACTTT.

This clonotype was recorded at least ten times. CDR3 amino acids: CSVERGSAREGTDTQYF. The CDR3 DNA reads as TGCAGCGTTGAACGGGGGAGCGCCAGGGAGGGCACAGATACGCAGTATTTT. The gene calls are TRBV29-1 and TRBJ2-3; TRBD2 might be the D (6 bases). Germline CDR1 and CDR2: SQVTM and ANQGSEA. The germline V and J ends were trimmed by 2 bases and 1 base, with 19 bases remaining between them. The CDR3 length is 17 residues.

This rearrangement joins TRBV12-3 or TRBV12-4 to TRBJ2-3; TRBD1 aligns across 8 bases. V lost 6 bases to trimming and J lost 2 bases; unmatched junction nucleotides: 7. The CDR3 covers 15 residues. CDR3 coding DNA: TGTGCCAGCAGAGACGGGACAGGCAACACAGATACGCAGTATTTT. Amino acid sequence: CASRDGTGNTDTQYF.

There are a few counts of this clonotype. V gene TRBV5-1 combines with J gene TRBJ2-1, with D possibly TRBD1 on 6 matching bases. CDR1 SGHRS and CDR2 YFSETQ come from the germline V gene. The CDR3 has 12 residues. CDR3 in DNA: TGCGGGGGGCAGGTAGGTTGCGATGAGCAGTTCTTC. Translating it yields CGGQVGCDEQFF.

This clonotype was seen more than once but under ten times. The CDR3 nucleotides read TGTGCCAGCTGGCCGACAGGATCTGGAAACACCATATATTTT. Its translation: CASWPTGSGNTIYF. This rearrangement joins TRBV27 to TRBJ1-3, with D possibly matching TRBD1 (6 bases). Deletions cut 8 bases from V and 1 base from J, with 12 bases between. CDR1 and CDR2 from the germline V gene are MNHEY and SMNVEV (reference sequence). The CDR3 runs to 14 residues.

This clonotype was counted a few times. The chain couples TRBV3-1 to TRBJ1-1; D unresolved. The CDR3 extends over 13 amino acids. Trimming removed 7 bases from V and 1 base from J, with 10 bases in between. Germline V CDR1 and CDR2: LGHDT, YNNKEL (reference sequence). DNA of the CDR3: TGTGCCAGCACTTTGTCAGGGAACACTGAAGCTTTCTTT. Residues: CASTLSGNTEAFF.

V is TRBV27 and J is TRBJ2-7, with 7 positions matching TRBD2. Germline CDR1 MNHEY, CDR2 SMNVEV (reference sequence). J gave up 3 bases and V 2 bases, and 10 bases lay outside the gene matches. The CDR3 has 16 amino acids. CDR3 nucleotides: TGTGCCAGCAGTTTAGCCTCTAGCGGACTGATCTACGAGCAGTACTTC. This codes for CASSLASSGLIYEQYF.

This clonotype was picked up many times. CDR3 DNA: TGTGCCAGTAGTCCCAGGAGACAGGGCGACAAAAACATTCAGTACTTC. This translates into CASSPRRQGDKNIQYF. The chain combines TRBV19 with TRBJ2-4, with 7 bases lining up with TRBD1. The germline CDR1 and CDR2 sequences are LNHDA and SQIVND (reference sequence). V lost 5 bases, J lost 3 bases, and 10 bases stayed unmatched. This CDR3 is 16 amino acids long.

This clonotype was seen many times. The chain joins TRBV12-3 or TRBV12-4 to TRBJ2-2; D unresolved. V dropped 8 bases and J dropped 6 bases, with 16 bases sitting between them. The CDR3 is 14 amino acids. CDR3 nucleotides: TGTGCCAGCCCCCTGTTTGCAAACGCCGGGGAGCTGTTTTTT. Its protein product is CASPLFANAGELFF.

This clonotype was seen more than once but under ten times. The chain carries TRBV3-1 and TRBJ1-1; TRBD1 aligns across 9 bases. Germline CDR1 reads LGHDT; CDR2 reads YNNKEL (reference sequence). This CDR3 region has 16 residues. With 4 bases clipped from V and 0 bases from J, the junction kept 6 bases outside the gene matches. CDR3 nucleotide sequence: TGTGCCAGCAGCCGGTGGACAGGGGAAATGAACACTGAAGCTTTCTTT. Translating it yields CASSRWTGEMNTEAFF.

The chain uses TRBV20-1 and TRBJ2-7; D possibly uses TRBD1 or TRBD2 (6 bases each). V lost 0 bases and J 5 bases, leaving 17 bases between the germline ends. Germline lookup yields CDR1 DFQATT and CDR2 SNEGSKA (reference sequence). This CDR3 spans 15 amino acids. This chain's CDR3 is CSARDGSAGEDEQYV. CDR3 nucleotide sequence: TGCAGTGCTAGAGATGGCTCGGCAGGGGAGGACGAGCAGTACGTC.

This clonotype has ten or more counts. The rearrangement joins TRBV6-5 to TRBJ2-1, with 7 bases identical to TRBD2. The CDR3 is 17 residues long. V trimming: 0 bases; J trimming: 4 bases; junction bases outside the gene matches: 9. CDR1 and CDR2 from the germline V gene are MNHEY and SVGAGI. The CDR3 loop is CASSYSNPSGIYNEQFF. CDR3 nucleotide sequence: TGTGCCAGCAGTTACTCGAATCCGAGCGGGATTTACAATGAGCAGTTCTTC.

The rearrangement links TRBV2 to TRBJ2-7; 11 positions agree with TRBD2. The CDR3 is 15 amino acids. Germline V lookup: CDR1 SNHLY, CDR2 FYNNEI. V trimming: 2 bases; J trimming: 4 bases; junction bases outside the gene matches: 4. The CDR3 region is CASSEWGTSGYEQYF. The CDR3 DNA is TGTGCCAGCAGTGAATGGGGGACTAGCGGATACGAGCAGTACTTC.

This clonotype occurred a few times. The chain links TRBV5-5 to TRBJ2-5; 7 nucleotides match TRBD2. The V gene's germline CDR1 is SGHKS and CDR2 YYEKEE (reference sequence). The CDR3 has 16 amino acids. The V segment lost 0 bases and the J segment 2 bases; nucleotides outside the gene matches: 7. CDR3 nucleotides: TGTGCCAGCAGCTTGGGGCTAGCGGTCACACAAGAGACCCAGTACTTC. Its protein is CASSLGLAVTQETQYF.

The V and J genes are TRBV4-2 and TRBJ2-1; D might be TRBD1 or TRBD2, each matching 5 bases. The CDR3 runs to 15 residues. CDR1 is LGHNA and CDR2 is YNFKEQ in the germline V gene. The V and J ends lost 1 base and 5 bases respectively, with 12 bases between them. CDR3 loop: CASSQVGTTNNEQFF. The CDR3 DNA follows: TGTGCCAGCAGCCAAGTCGGGACCACCAACAATGAGCAGTTCTTC.

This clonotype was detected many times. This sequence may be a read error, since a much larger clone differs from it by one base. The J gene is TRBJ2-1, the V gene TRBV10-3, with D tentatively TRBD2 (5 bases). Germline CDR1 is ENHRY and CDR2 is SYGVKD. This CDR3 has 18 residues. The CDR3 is CATSEFFFGGSRDNEQFF. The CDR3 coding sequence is TGTGCCACCAGTGAGTTTTTTTTCGGCGGGTCCCGAGACAATGAGCAGTTCTTC.

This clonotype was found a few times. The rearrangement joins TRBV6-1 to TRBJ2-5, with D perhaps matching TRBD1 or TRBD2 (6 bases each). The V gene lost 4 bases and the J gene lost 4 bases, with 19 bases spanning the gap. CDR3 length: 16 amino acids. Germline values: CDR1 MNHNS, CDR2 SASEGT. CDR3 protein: CASSAKDSSGGETQYF. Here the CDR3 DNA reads TGTGCCAGCAGTGCCAAGGACAGTTCCGGGGGAGAGACCCAGTACTTC.